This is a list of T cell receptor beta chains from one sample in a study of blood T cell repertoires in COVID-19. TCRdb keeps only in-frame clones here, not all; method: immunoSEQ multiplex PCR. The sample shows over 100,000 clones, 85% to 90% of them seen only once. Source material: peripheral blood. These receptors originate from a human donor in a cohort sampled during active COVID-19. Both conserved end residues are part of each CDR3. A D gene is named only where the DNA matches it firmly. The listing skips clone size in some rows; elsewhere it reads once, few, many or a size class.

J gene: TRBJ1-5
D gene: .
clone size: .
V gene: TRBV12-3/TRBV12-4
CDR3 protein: CASSFAGPQPQHF
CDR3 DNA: TGTGCCAGCAGTTTCGCAGGCCCCCAGCCCCAGCATTTT

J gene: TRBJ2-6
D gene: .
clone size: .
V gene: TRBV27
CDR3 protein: CASSLQSSIGANVLTF
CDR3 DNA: TGTGCCAGCAGTTTACAGTCGTCCATCGGGGCCAACGTCCTGACTTTC

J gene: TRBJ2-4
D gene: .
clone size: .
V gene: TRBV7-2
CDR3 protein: CASSASGWSLAKNIQYF
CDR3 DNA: TGTGCCAGCAGTGCATCGGGGTGGTCTCTAGCCAAAAACATTCAGTACTTC

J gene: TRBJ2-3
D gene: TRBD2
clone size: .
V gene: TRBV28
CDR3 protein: CASSTTGGGSADTQYF
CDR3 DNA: TGTGCCAGCAGCACGACGGGAGGGGGTTCAGCAGATACGCAGTATTTT

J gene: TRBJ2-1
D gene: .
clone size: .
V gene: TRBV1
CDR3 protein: CTSSQTREREVMNEQFF
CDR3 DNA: TGCACCAGCAGCCAGACCAGGGAGCGGGAGGTGATGAATGAGCAGTTCTTC

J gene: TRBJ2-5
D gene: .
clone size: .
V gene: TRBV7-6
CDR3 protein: CASSKGVLETQYF
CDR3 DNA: TGTGCCAGCAGCAAAGGAGTATTGGAGACCCAGTACTTC

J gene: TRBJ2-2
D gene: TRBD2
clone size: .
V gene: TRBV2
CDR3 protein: CATSGGAGVTGELFF
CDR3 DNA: TGTGCCACCTCGGGAGGGGCAGGGGTCACCGGGGAGCTGTTTTTT

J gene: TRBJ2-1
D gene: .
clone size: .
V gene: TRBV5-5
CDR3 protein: CASSPAHQGLYEQFF
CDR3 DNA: TGTGCCAGCAGCCCCGCGCACCAGGGATTATATGAGCAGTTCTTC

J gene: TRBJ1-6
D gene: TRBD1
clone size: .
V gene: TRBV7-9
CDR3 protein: CASSSPGQDSPLHF
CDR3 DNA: TGTGCCAGCAGCTCTCCGGGACAGGATTCACCCCTCCACTTT

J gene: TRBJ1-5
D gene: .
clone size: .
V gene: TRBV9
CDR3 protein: CASSPDISNQPQHF
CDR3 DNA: TGTGCCAGCAGCCCCGACATTAGCAATCAGCCCCAGCATTTT

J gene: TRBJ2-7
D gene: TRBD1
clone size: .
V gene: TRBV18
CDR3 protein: CASSPPGQVASYEQYF
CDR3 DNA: TGTGCCAGCTCACCACCGGGACAGGTCGCCTCCTACGAGCAGTACTTC

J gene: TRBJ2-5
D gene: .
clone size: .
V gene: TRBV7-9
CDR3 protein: CASSLASISGGSQETQYF
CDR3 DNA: TGTGCCAGCAGCTTAGCTAGTATATCCGGGGGATCCCAAGAGACCCAGTACTTC

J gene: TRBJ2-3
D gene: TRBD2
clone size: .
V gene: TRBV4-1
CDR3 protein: CASSLGTTRNTDTQYF
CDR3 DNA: TGCGCCAGCAGCCTCGGGACTACCCGAAACACAGATACGCAGTATTTT

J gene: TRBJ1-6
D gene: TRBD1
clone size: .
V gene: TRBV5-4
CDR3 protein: CASSLTGAPQALHF
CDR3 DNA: TGTGCCAGCAGCTTGACAGGGGCCCCCCAGGCCCTCCACTTT

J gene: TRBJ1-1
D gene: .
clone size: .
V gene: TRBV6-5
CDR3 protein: CASSYSGGGVYEAFF
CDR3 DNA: TGTGCCAGCAGTTACTCGGGGGGGGGAGTTTATGAAGCTTTCTTT

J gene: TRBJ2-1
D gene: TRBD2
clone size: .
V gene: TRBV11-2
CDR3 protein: CASSPPGLAGGGHEQFF
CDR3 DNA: TGTGCCAGCAGCCCCCCGGGACTAGCGGGAGGTGGACATGAGCAGTTCTTC

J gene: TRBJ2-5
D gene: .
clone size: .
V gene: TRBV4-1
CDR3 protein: CASSQGSGRTQETQYF
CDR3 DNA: TGCGCCAGCAGCCAAGGGTCAGGCAGGACACAAGAGACCCAGTACTTC

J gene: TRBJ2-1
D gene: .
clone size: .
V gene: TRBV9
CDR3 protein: CASSVAGNGGYNEQFF
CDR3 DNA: TGTGCCAGCAGCGTAGCTGGAAACGGGGGCTACAATGAGCAGTTCTTC

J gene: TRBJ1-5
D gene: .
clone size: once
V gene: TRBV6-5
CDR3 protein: CASQPRGSGNQPQHF
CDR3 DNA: TGTGCCAGCCAACCAAGGGGCTCCGGCAATCAGCCCCAGCATTTT

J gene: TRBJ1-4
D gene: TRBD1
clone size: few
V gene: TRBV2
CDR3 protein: CASLTNQGAGEKLFF
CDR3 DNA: TGTGCCAGCTTAACCAACCAGGGGGCTGGCGAAAAACTGTTTTTT

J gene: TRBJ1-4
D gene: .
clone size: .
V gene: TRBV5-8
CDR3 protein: CASNAGFTNEKLFF
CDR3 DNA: TGTGCCAGCAACGCAGGGTTCACTAATGAAAAACTGTTTTTT

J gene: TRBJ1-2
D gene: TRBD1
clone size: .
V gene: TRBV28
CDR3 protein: CAILTGDYGYTF
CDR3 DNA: TGTGCCATCCTGACAGGGGACTATGGCTACACCTTC

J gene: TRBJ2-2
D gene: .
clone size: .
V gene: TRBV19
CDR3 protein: CASRPPRGGNTGELFF
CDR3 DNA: TGTGCCAGTAGGCCCCCTAGGGGGGGAAACACCGGGGAGCTGTTTTTT

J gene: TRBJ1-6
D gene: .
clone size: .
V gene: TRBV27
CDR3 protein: CASSLSRVLSSPLHF
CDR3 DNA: TGTGCCAGCAGTTTATCCAGGGTGTTAAGCTCACCCCTCCACTTT

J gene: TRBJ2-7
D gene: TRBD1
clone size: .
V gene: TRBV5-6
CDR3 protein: CASSPGQGIYEQYF
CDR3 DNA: TGTGCCAGCAGCCCGGGACAGGGAATCTACGAGCAGTACTTC

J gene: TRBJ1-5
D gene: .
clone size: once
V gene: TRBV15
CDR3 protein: CATTPRGGERNQPQHF
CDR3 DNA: TGTGCCACCACGCCTCGGGGGGGAGAAAGGAATCAGCCCCAGCATTTT

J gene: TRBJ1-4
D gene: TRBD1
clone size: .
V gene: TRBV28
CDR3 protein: CASRRTGNEKLFF
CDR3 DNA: TGTGCCAGCAGGAGGACAGGGAATGAAAAACTGTTTTTT

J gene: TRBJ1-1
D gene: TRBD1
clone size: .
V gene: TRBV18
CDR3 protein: CASSPRDSKNTEAFF
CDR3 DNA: TGTGCCAGCTCACCCCGGGACAGTAAGAACACTGAAGCTTTCTTT

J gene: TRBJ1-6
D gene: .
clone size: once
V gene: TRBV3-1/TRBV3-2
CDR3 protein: CASTHRGSPLHF
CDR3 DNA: TGTGCCAGCACCCATAGAGGCTCACCCCTCCACTTT

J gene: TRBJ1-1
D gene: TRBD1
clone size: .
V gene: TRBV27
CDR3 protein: CASSLFDRGDAFF
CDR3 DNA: TGTGCCAGCAGTTTATTCGACAGGGGTGATGCTTTCTTT

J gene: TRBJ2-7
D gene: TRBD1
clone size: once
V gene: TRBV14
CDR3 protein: CASSQDGTGSEQYF
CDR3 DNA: TGTGCCAGCAGCCAAGATGGGACAGGGTCCGAGCAGTACTTC

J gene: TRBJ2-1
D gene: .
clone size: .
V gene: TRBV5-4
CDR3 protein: CASSLRDTSTNEQFF
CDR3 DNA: TGTGCCAGCAGCCTCCGGGACACCAGCACCAATGAGCAGTTCTTC

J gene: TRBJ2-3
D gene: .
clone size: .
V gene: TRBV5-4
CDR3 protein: CASSGAPDTQYF
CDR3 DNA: TGTGCCAGCAGCGGAGCCCCAGATACGCAGTATTTT

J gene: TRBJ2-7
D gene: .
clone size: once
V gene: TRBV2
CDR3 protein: CASSEAPKNGQYF
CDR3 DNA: TGTGCCAGCAGTGAAGCCCCCAAGAACGGGCAGTACTTC

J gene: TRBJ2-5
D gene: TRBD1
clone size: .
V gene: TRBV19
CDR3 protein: CASADRAVETQYF
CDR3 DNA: TGTGCCAGTGCGGACAGGGCTGTGGAGACCCAGTACTTC

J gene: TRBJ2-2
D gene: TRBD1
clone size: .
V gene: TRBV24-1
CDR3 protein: CATRGQGMTGELFF
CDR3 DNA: TGTGCCACCAGGGGACAGGGAATGACCGGGGAGCTGTTTTTT

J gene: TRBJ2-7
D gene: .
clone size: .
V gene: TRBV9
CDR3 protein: CASSVGQTNSYEQYF
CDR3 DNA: TGTGCCAGCAGCGTAGGACAGACGAACTCCTACGAGCAGTACTTC

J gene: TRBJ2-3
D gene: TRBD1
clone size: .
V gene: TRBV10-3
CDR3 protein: CAISVGTATDTQYF
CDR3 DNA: TGTGCCATCAGTGTTGGGACAGCCACAGATACGCAGTATTTT

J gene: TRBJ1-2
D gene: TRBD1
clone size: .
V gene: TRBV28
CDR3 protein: CASSLFQTGGGYTF
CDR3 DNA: TGTGCCAGCAGTTTATTTCAGACAGGGGGTGGCTACACCTTC

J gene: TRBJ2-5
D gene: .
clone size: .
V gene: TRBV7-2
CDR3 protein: CASSPQETQYF
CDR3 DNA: TGTGCCAGCAGCCCTCAAGAGACCCAGTACTTC

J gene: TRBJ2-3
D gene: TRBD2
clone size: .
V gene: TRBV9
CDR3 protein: CASSPELAGGLSTDTQYF
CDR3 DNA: TGTGCCAGCAGCCCCGAGTTAGCGGGGGGGCTGAGCACAGATACGCAGTATTTT

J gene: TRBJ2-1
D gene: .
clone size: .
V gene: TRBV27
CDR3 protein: CASSLIDSLNEQFF
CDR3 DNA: TGTGCCAGCAGTTTAATCGACTCCCTCAATGAGCAGTTCTTC

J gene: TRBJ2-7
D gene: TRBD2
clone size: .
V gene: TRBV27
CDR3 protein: CASSVRAGTPYEQYF
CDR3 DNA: TGTGCCAGCAGTGTTAGAGCGGGGACGCCCTACGAGCAGTACTTC

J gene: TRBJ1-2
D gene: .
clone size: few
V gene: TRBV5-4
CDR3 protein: CASSLVAGGSYGYTF
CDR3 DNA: TGTGCCAGCAGCTTGGTGGCGGGGGGTAGCTATGGCTACACCTTC

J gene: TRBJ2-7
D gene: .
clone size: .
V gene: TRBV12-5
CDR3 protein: CASGHGTYEQYF
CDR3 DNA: TGTGCTAGTGGTCACGGGACCTACGAGCAGTACTTC

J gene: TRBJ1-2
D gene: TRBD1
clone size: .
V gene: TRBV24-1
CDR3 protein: CATSAHGQGSGYGYTF
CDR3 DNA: TGTGCCACCAGTGCCCACGGACAGGGAAGTGGTTATGGCTACACCTTC

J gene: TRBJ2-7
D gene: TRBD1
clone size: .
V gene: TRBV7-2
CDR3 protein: CASSPDREQQYF
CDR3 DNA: TGTGCCAGCAGCCCGGACAGGGAACAGCAGTACTTC

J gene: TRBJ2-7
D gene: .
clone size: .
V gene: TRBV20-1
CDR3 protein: CSAGIYEQYF
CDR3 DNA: TGCAGTGCCGGGATTTACGAGCAGTACTTC

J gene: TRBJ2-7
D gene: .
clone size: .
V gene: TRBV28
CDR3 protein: CASSSPKTEYF
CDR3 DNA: TGTGCCAGCAGTTCACCAAAAACGGAGTACTTC

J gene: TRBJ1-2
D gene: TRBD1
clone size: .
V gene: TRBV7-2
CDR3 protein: CASSPGTGGSYGYTF
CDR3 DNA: TGTGCCAGCAGCCCCGGGACAGGGGGCTCCTATGGCTACACCTTC

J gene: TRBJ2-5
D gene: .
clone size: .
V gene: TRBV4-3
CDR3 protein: CASSQGGAQYF
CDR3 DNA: TGCGCCAGCAGCCAAGGCGGGGCCCAGTACTTC

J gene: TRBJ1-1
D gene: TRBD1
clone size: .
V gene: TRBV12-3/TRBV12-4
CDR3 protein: CASSRGAGTEAFF
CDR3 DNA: TGTGCCAGCAGCAGGGGGGCGGGCACTGAAGCTTTCTTT

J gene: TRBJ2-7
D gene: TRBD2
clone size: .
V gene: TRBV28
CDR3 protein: CASNGAGIPSYEQYF
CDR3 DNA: TGTGCCAGCAACGGAGCGGGAATACCGTCCTACGAGCAGTACTTC

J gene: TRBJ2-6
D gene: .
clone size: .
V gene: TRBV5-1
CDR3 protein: CASSLTSDNRANVLTF
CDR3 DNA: TGCGCCAGCAGCTTAACGTCCGACAATAGGGCCAACGTCCTGACTTTC